This TCR beta chain was identified during a study of radiotherapy plus CTLA-4 blockade in lung cancer. In the study overall: In less than 20% of patients, objective responses were seen; 30% to 35% had disease control. Study observations and caveats: Radiotherapy plus ipilimumab was followed by expansion in blood of tumor-derived TCR clones. With interferon-beta, early dynamics of blood T cell clones were reported to best predict response.

Remarks on this clone: As yet, its antigen is unknown.

Germline CDR1 reads MGHRA; CDR2 reads YSYEKL. The CDR3 loop spans 15 amino acids. The trim removed 4 bases at V and 5 bases at J, leaving 9 bases unmatched. Profiling relied on immunoSEQ multiplex PCR, and the TCRdb table lists in-frame clones only, not all of them. The sample consists of 20,000 to 30,000 clones, about 75% of them appearing once. CTLA-4 blockade with ipilimumab, together with focal radiation, was given to patients with chemo-refractory metastatic non-small-cell lung cancer. V and J are TRBV4-1 and TRBJ2-3, with 7 bases lining up with TRBD2. The sequenced sample was peripheral blood, obtained from a patient treated with radiotherapy plus ipilimumab. This clonotype was sampled from a human donor with non-small cell lung cancer that progressed on radiotherapy plus ipilimumab. The DNA for the CDR3 is TGCGCCAGCAGCCCCACTAGCGACCCCCGAGATACGCAGTATTTT. Translation gives CASSPTSDPRDTQYF.